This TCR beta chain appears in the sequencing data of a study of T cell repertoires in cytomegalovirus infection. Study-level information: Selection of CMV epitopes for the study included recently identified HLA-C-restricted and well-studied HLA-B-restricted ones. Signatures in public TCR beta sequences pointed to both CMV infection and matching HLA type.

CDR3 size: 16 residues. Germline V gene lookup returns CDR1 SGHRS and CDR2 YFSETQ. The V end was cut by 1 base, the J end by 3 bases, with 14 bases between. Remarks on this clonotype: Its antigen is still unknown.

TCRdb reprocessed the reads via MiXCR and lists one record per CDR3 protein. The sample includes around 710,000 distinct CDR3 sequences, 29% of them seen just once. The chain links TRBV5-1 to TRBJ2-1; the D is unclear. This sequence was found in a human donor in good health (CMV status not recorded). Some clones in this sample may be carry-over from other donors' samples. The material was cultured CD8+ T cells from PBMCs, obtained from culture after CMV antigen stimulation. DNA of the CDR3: TGCGCCAGCAGCTTGAGGCGTCAGGCAAACTACAATGAGCAGTTCTTC. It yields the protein CASSLRRQANYNEQFF.